Included here is one T cell receptor beta chain sequence, with context. The protocol was immunoSEQ multiplex PCR, while the TCRdb copy is restricted to in-frame clones and leaves out a portion. The sample includes 60,000 or so clones, 85% to 90% seen only once; the top ten take 12%. CDR1 and CDR2 from the germline V gene are ENHRY and SYGVKD. There are 14 residues in the CDR3. The germline V and J ends were trimmed by 7 bases and 7 bases, with 17 bases remaining between them. This sample was taken from a study of OX40 agonist ivuxolimab in advanced cancers. Study context: Patients with prior anti-PD-1, anti-PD-L1 or anti-CTLA-4 therapy were eligible; less than 50% had some.

This TCR came from an adult with an advanced solid tumor such as melanoma, head and neck, liver or kidney cancer. This chain connects TRBV10-3 to TRBJ1-3, with D maybe TRBD1 (6 bases). Sequenced material: CD4+ or CD8+ T cells sorted from blood, taken in a trial of the OX40 agonist ivuxolimab. CDR3 residues: CAITPGGAANTIYF. The CDR3 DNA reads as TGTGCCATCACCCCCGGGGGGGCGGCGAACACCATATATTTT.